What follows is one TCR beta chain and its context. Data came from immunoSEQ multiplex PCR; TCRdb stores just in-frame clones and leaves some out. The table lists about 100,000 clones, 65% to 90% of them singletons. The sample is drawn from a study of T cell responses to AZD1222 COVID-19 vaccine. The germline CDR1 and CDR2 sequences are MNHEY and SVGAGI. The CDR3 is 14 amino acids. V lost 7 bases and J lost 4, with 16 bases in between. This TCR derives from an adult in good health. Source: peripheral blood, taken on day 0 of AZD1222 vaccination. The V and J genes are TRBV6-5 and TRBJ1-1, with D possibly matching TRBD1 (6 bases). The CDR3 spells CASNPQGGFTEAFF. The CDR3 DNA reads TGTGCCAGCAACCCACAGGGAGGGTTCACTGAAGCTTTCTTT.